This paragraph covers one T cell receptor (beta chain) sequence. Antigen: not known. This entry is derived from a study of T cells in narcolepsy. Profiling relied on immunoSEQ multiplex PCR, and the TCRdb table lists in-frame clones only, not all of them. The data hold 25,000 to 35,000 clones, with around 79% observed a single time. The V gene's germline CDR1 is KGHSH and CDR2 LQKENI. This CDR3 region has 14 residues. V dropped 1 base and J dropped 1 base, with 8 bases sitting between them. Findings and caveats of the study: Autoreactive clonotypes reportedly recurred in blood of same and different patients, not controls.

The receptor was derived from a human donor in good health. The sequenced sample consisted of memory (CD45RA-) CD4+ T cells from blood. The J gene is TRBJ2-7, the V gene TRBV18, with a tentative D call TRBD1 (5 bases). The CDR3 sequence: CASSPRQGSYEQYF. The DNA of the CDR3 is TGTGCCAGCTCACCACGGCAGGGATCCTACGAGCAGTACTTC.